These 4 T cell receptor beta chains came from one sample sequenced in a study of blood T cells in healthy people across ages. For the second PCR, which ran for about 7 to 11 cycles, a sample-barcoded 5' primer and a J-beta primer mix were used. From the 5' RACE reads, TCRdb called clonotypes with MiXCR, one entry per CDR3 protein. The table has roughly 2 million distinct CDR3 sequences, approximately 50% seen once. The sequenced sample consisted of blood. These receptors all stem from a woman aged 40-49 years in good health.

Concerning this clonotype itself: Compared with germline, one end of the junction differs, possibly owing to a read error. The rearrangement uses TRBV7-7 and TRBJ2-3; no clear D. CDR3 length equals 15 residues. Looked up from germline, CDR1 is SSHAT and CDR2 is FNYEAQ (reference sequence). CDR3 loop: CASSLGTSPGDTQYF. As DNA, the CDR3 is TGTGCTAGCAGCTTAGGTACCAGTCCTGGGGATACGCAGTATTTT.

A remark on this clonotype: One end of the junction does not line up with germline, which may come from a read error. This sequence joins TRBV7-2 and TRBJ2-5; D is undetermined. The CDR3 covers 14 residues. From germline, CDR1 is SGHTA and CDR2 FQGNSA. The CDR3 sequence is CASGLERVQETQYF. CDR3 sequence (DNA): TGTGCCAGCGGCTTAGAACGGGTCCAAGAGACCCAGTACTTC. Based on the CDR3 plus reference TRBV7-2 and TRBJ2-5, the full variable domain is GAGVSQSPSNKVTEKGKDVELRCDPISGHTALYWYRQSLGQGLEFLIYFQGNSAPDKSGLPSDRFSAERTGGSVSTLTIQRTQQEDSAVYLCASGLERVQETQYFGPGTRLLVL.

The chain carries TRBV4-3 and TRBJ2-7, with 7 bases that match TRBD1. V shed 3 bases and J 4 bases; nucleotides not matched to a gene: 9. This CDR3 has 15 amino acids. Germline V gives CDR1 LGHNA, CDR2 YSLEER. Here the CDR3 reads CASSHSPGQRYEQYF. CDR3 DNA: TGCGCCAGCAGCCACTCACCGGGACAGAGGTACGAGCAGTACTTC.

The chain has TRBV4-3 and TRBJ2-7, with TRBD2 identical over 11 bases. CDR3 length: 16 amino acids. From germline, CDR1 is LGHNA and CDR2 YSLEER. J lost 1 base, V lost 2 bases, and 4 bases had no gene match. The CDR3 DNA is TGCGCCAGCAGCCAACTAGCGGGGGGTTATTCCTACGAGCAGTACTTC. Translation: CASSQLAGGYSYEQYF.